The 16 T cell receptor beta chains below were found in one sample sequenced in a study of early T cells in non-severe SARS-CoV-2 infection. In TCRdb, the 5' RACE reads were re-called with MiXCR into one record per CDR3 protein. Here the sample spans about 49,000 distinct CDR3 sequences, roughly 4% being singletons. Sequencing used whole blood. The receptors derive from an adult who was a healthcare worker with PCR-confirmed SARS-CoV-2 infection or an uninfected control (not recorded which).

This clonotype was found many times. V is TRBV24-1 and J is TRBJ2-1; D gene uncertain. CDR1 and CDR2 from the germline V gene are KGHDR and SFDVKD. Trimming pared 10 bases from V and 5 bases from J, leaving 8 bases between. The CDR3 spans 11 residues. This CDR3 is CATMANNEQFF. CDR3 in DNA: TGTGCCACTATGGCGAACAATGAGCAGTTCTTC.

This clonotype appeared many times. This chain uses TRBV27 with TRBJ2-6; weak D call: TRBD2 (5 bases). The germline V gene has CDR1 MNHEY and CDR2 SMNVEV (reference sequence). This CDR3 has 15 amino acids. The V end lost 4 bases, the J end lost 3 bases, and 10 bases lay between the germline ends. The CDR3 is CASSSSLGGANVLTF. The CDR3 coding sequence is TGTGCCAGCAGTTCTAGCCTCGGTGGGGCCAACGTCCTGACTTTC. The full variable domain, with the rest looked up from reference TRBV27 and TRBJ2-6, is EAQVTQNPRYLITVTGKKLTVTCSQNMNHEYMSWYRQDPGLGLRQIYYSMNVEVTDKGDVPEGYKVSRKEKRNFPLILESPSPNQTSLYFCASSSSLGGANVLTFGAGSRLTVL.

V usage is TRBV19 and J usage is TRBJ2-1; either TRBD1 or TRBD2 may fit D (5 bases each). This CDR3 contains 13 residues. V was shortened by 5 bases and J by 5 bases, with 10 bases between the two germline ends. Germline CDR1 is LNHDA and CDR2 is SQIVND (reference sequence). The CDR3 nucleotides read TGTGCCAGTAGTCACGGGGCTGACAATGAGCAGTTCTTC. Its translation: CASSHGADNEQFF.

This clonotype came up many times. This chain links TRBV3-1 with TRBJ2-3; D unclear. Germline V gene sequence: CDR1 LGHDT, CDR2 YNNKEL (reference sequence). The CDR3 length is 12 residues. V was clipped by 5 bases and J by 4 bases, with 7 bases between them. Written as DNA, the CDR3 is TGTGCCAGCAGCTCGCTGTCAGATACGCAGTATTTT. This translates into CASSSLSDTQYF.

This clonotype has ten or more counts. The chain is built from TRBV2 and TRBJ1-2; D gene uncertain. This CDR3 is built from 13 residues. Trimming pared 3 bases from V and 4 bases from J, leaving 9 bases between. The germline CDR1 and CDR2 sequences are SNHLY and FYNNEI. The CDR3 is CASSDAGSYGYTF. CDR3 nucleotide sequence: TGTGCCAGCAGTGACGCAGGAAGCTATGGCTACACCTTC. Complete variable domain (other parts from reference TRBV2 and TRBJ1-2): EPEVTQTPSHQVTQMGQEVILRCVPISNHLYFYWYRQILGQKVEFLVSFYNNEISEKSEIFDDQFSVERPDGSNFTLKIRSTKLEDSAMYFCASSDAGSYGYTFGSGTRLTVV.

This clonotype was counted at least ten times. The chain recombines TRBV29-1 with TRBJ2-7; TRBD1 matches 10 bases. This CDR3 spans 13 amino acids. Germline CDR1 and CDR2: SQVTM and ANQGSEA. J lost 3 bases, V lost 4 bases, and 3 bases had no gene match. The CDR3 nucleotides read TGCAGCGTTGCCCGGACAGGGGGCTACGAGCAGTACTTC. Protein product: CSVARTGGYEQYF.

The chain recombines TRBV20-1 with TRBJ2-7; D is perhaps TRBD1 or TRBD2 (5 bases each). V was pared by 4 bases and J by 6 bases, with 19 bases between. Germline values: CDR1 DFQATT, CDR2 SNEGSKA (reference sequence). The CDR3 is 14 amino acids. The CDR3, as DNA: TGCAGTGCTACACCCTTGGGGGTGAATATCGAGCAGTACTTC. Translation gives CSATPLGVNIEQYF.

The CDR3 is CASSERFSPLHF. CDR3 DNA sequence: TGTGCCAGCAGTGAACGGTTTTCACCCCTCCACTTT. This chain connects TRBV25-1 to TRBJ1-6; D gene ambiguous. The CDR3 has 12 residues. The V end lost 2 bases, the J end lost 9 bases, and 5 bases lay between the germline ends. Germline-derived CDR1 and CDR2 are MGHDK and SYGVNS.

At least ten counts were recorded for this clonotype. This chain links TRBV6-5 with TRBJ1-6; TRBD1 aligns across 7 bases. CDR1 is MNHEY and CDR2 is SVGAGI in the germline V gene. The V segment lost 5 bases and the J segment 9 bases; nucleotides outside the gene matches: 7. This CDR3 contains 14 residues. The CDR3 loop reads CASSPDRVGSPLHF. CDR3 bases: TGTGCCAGCAGTCCTGACAGGGTCGGTTCACCCCTCCACTTT.

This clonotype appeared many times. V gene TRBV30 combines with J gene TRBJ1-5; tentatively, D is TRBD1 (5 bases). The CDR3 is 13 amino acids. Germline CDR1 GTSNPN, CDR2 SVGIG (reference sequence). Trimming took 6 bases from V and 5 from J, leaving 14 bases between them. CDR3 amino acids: CACSGQDYQPQHF. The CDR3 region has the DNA TGTGCCTGCTCAGGACAAGACTATCAGCCCCAGCATTTT.

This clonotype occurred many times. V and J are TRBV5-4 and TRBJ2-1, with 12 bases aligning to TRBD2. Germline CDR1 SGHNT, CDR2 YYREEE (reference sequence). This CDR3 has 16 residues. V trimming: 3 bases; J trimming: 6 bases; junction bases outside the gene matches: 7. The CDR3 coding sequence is TGTGCCAGCAGCTCCCCTGCTAGCGGGAGGGCCAATGAGCAGTTCTTC. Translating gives CASSSPASGRANEQFF.

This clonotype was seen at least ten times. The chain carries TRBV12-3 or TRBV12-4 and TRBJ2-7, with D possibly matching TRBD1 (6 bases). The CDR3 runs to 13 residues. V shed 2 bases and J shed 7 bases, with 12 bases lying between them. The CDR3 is CASSLQPRGEQYF. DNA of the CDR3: TGTGCCAGCAGTTTACAGCCCAGGGGAGAGCAGTACTTC.

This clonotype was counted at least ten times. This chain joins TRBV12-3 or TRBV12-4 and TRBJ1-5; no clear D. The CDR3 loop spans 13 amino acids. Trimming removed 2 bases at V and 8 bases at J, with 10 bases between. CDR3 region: CASSLTQSEPQHF. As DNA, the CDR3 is TGTGCCAGCAGTTTAACGCAGAGTGAGCCCCAGCATTTT.

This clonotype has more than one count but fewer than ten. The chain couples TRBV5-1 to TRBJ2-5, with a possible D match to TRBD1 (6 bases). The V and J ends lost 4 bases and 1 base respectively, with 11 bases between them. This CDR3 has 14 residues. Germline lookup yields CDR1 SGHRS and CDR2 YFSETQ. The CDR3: CASSIGQIQETQYF. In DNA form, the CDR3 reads TGCGCCAGCAGCATTGGACAGATCCAAGAGACCCAGTACTTC.

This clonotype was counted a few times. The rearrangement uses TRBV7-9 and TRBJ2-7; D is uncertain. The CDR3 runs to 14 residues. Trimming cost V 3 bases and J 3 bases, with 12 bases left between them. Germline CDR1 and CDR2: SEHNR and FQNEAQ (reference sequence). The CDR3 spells CASSLGTRFYEQYF. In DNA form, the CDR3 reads TGTGCCAGCAGCTTGGGTACAAGATTCTACGAGCAGTACTTC.

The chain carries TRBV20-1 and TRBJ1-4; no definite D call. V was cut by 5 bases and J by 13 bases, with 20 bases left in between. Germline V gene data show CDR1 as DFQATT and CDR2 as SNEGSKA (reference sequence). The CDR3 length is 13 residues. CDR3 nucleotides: TGCAGTGCTCACGCTTTGTATGATATGGCACTGTTTTTT. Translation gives CSAHALYDMALFF.